The source of this T cell receptor beta chain is a study of beta chain features in type 1 diabetes. Study-level points and caveats: Among patients with Type 1 diabetes, TCRB CDR3s were moderately but significantly shorter in every one of the four CD4+ subsets.

The investigators reverse transcribed all of the isolated RNA, so they sequenced expressed TCRB transcripts. Read counts averaged around 3.5 million for samples of naive, central memory and regulatory T cells. Profiling relied on immunoSEQ multiplex PCR, and the TCRdb table lists in-frame clones only, not all of them. The profile shows 100,000 to 150,000 clones, approximately 15% of them singletons. As regards this clone: The antigen remains unidentified.

Trimming removed 2 bases from V and 6 bases from J, with 4 bases in between. Germline values: CDR1 GTSNPN, CDR2 SVGIG (reference sequence). CDR3 length equals 11 residues. V is TRBV30 and J is TRBJ2-2; D remains ambiguous. This TCR came from a man aged 18 to 30 with type 1 diabetes. Sequences were obtained from central memory CD4+ T cells from blood. The CDR3 protein is CAWSTSGELFF. In nucleotides, the CDR3 is TGTGCCTGGAGTACCTCCGGGGAGCTGTTTTTT.